The 3 T cell receptor beta chains reported below all come from one sample, sequenced in a study of T cell responses to AZD1222 COVID-19 vaccine. Profiled with immunoSEQ multiplex PCR; TCRdb holds only in-frame clones, not every one. The profile shows 95,000 to 150,000 clones, about 87% of them singletons. The input for sequencing was peripheral blood, taken on day 0 of AZD1222 vaccination. The receptor set was obtained from an adult in good health.

The rearrangement joins TRBV2 to TRBJ1-2; D is perhaps TRBD1 (5 bases). The CDR3 has 10 residues. V dropped 8 bases and J dropped 8 bases, with 9 bases sitting between them. CDR1 and CDR2 (germline): SNHLY, FYNNEI. The CDR3 coding sequence is TGTGCCAGCTGGAAGGGGGGCTACACCTTC. It yields the protein CASWKGGYTF.

The chain uses TRBV7-8 and TRBJ1-4; 8 nucleotides agree with TRBD1. The CDR3 totals 15 residues. Germline CDR1 reads SGHVS; CDR2 reads FQNEAQ. The J segment lost 4 bases and the V segment lost 5 bases, leaving 6 bases of the junction unmatched. In DNA form, the CDR3 reads TGTGCCAGCAGCCCCAGGGGGCAGTTTAATGAAAAACTGTTTTTT. Amino acids: CASSPRGQFNEKLFF.

The chain employs TRBV29-1 and TRBJ1-1; 7 nucleotides align to TRBD1. V lost 2 bases, J lost 4 bases, and 4 bases stayed unmatched. The CDR3 contains 13 residues. Germline assignment: CDR1 SQVTM and CDR2 ANQGSEA. The CDR3 spells CSVERTGSTEAFF. CDR3 nucleotides: TGCAGCGTTGAACGGACAGGAAGCACTGAAGCTTTCTTT.